The T cell receptor beta chain described here comes from a study of T cell responses to AZD1222 COVID-19 vaccine. Looking at the study overall: The study pooled second doses at about 4 or about 12 weeks.

Regarding this clone: The antigen remains unidentified.

Germline V gene lookup returns CDR1 SGHRS and CDR2 YFSETQ. The V end was cut by 1 base, the J end by 0 bases, with 7 bases between. The CDR3 contains 14 residues. Measured with immunoSEQ multiplex PCR; TCRdb has only the in-frame clones, and not every one. The sample shows 100,000 to 120,000 clones, 87% of them seen only once. Findings and caveats of the study: It should be noted that donors were predominantly white British and more often female, and clonal diversity was possibly underestimated. Researchers took repertoire samples only after the peak T cell response had come.

The J gene is TRBJ1-1, the V gene TRBV5-1; D gene unclear. This specimen was peripheral blood, taken on day 0 of AZD1222 vaccination. The source of this sequence is an adult in good health. The CDR3 DNA reads TGCGCCAGCAGCTTGTCATTTATGAACACTGAAGCTTTCTTT. Residues: CASSLSFMNTEAFF.